Below are 12 T cell receptor beta chains sequenced from a single sample in a study of long-term antiretroviral therapy in people with HIV. Version v3.0 of the immunoSEQ assay was performed at survey level. Using immunoSEQ multiplex PCR, the repertoire was profiled, and TCRdb retains in-frame clones only, with some absent. The table has around 30,000 clones, 84% seen once. The input for sequencing was unsorted PBMCs, taken 0.4 years after starting antiretroviral therapy. The receptors were gathered from a man aged 18 to 35 with HIV.

The V and J genes are TRBV7-9 and TRBJ2-3; 7 nucleotides line up with TRBD2. The CDR3 covers 13 residues. The germline V gene encodes CDR1 SEHNR and CDR2 FQNEAQ (reference sequence). J gave up 1 base and V 8 bases, and 3 bases lay outside the gene matches. DNA for the CDR3: TGTGCCAGCTACAGCGGGGGCACAGATACGCAGTATTTT. Amino acid sequence: CASYSGGTDTQYF.

V is TRBV5-1 and J is TRBJ1-3; 7 nucleotides line up with TRBD1. Germline V lookup: CDR1 SGHRS, CDR2 YFSETQ. The CDR3 is 14 residues long. The V and J ends lost 3 bases and 5 bases, in that order; junction bases with no gene match: 5. The CDR3 nucleotides read TGCGCCAGCAGCTCGGGAGGGGGCAGAAACACCATATATTTT. Protein product: CASSSGGGRNTIYF.

The genes are TRBV4-3 and TRBJ2-7, with 8 positions matching TRBD1. The CDR3 has 15 amino acids. Germline lookup yields CDR1 LGHNA and CDR2 YSLEER. The J segment lost 0 bases and the V segment lost 2 bases, leaving 3 bases of the junction unmatched. The DNA for the CDR3 is TGCGCCAGCAGCCAATGGACAGGGCCCTCCTACGAGCAGTACTTC. Amino acid sequence: CASSQWTGPSYEQYF.

The chain carries TRBV7-8 and TRBJ2-2, with D possibly being TRBD1 (5 bases). V was shortened by 4 bases and J by 6 bases, with 9 bases between the two germline ends. The germline V gene encodes CDR1 SGHVS and CDR2 FQNEAQ. The CDR3 spans 13 residues. As DNA, the CDR3 is TGTGCCAGCAGCTCATCCAGGGCCGGGGAGCTGTTTTTT. This codes for CASSSSRAGELFF.

V gene TRBV18 combines with J gene TRBJ1-4; D remains ambiguous. V was pared by 4 bases and J by 12 bases, with 9 bases between. Germline CDR1 KGHSH, CDR2 LQKENI. The CDR3 contains 11 residues. The CDR3 DNA sequence: TGTGCCAGCTCACAAATCGAGGAACTGTTTTTT. Amino acid sequence: CASSQIEELFF. Full variable domain (remainder filled in from reference TRBV18 and TRBJ1-4): NAGVMQNPRHLVRRRGQEARLRCSPMKGHSHVYWYRQLPEEGLKFMVYLQKENIIDESGMPKERFSAEFPKEGPSILRIQQVVRGDSAAYFCASSQIEELFFGSGTQLSVL.

V and J are TRBV7-9 and TRBJ1-1; D is possibly TRBD1 (5 bases). Germline V lookup: CDR1 SEHNR, CDR2 FQNEAQ (reference sequence). Trimming took 2 bases from V and 0 from J, leaving 22 bases between them. The CDR3 spans 19 residues. The CDR3 DNA is TGTGCCAGCAGCTTAAACTTACGATCCAACAGGACCATGAACACTGAAGCTTTCTTT. Amino acids: CASSLNLRSNRTMNTEAFF.

This chain links TRBV27 with TRBJ1-6; D is uncertain. Germline CDR1 MNHEY, CDR2 SMNVEV (reference sequence). V lost 3 bases and J 10 bases, leaving 13 bases between the germline ends. CDR3 size: 14 residues. For the CDR3, the DNA is TGTGCCAGCAGTTTGCGGACGGAGGGATCACCCCTCCACTTT. Its translation: CASSLRTEGSPLHF.

V usage is TRBV5-6 and J usage is TRBJ2-7; D gene ambiguous. V lost 4 bases and J lost 7, with 15 bases in between. The germline V gene has CDR1 SGHDT and CDR2 YYEEEE. CDR3 length: 13 amino acids. The CDR3 region has the DNA TGTGCCAGCAGCCCAGGACCCCTGGGGGAGCAGTACTTC. Its protein is CASSPGPLGEQYF.

The chain links TRBV4-1 to TRBJ1-1, with D uncertain. V was trimmed by 1 base and J by 9 bases, leaving 15 bases between them. Germline CDR1 MGHRA, CDR2 YSYEKL. CDR3 length: 14 amino acids. The CDR3 DNA sequence: TGCGCCAGCAGCCAAGTCCTGGCTGGCGCTCAAGCTTTCTTT. Encoded protein: CASSQVLAGAQAFF.

This rearrangement joins TRBV19 to TRBJ1-6; unclear D gene. The CDR3 has 18 residues. Germline CDR1 LNHDA, CDR2 SQIVND (reference sequence). V was clipped by 4 bases and J by 0 bases, with 16 bases between them. CDR3 DNA: TGTGCCAGTAGTAGATCCGACCGTTGGAGCTCCTATAATTCACCCCTCCACTTT. Residues: CASSRSDRWSSYNSPLHF.

The V gene is TRBV29-1, the J gene TRBJ2-5, with D perhaps matching TRBD2 (6 bases). V gave up 7 bases and J gave up 2 bases, with 14 bases separating them. The CDR3 consists of 13 residues. The germline gives CDR1 SQVTM, CDR2 ANQGSEA. CDR3 in amino acids: CSGRRDFQETQYF. The CDR3 nucleotides read TGCAGCGGGAGGCGGGACTTTCAAGAGACCCAGTACTTC.

The chain is built from TRBV4-1 and TRBJ2-7, with TRBD1 matching 8 bases. This CDR3 contains 16 residues. The germline gives CDR1 MGHRA, CDR2 YSYEKL. Unmatched junction bases numbered 11, after V lost 5 bases and J lost 2 bases. The CDR3 nucleotides read TGCGCCAGCAGCATCGCAGGGGGCGCGAGCCCCTACGAGCAGTACTTC. As protein: CASSIAGGASPYEQYF.